The 17 T cell receptor beta chains reported below all come from one sample, sequenced in a study of graft-versus-host responses after intestinal transplantation. TCRdb's table, derived via immunoSEQ multiplex PCR, lists solely in-frame clones and lacks some. The sample yields about 130,000 clones, over 90% seen once. No antigens are known for them. Specimen: unstimulated CD4+ T cells sorted from spleen or lymph node cells, collected before intestinal transplant. These receptors were collected from a human donor who received an intestinal transplant.

The chain links TRBV29-1 to TRBJ1-1, with D unresolved. There are 16 residues in the CDR3. In germline, CDR1 is SQVTM, CDR2 ANQGSEA. V lost 2 bases and J lost 0, with 16 bases in between. The CDR3 nucleotides are TGCAGCGTTGAACCCCCCGGCGGAGTAATGAACACTGAAGCTTTCTTT. Residues: CSVEPPGGVMNTEAFF.

V is TRBV5-1 and J is TRBJ1-1, with TRBD1 identical over 8 bases. The CDR3 covers 15 residues. Per germline, CDR1 SGHRS and CDR2 YFSETQ. Losses at the gene ends were 1 base for V and 1 base for J; bases not matched to a gene: 3. CDR3 in DNA: TGCGCCAGCAGCTTGTCCGGGACAGGGAACACTGAAGCTTTCTTT. It is translated as CASSLSGTGNTEAFF.

The chain links TRBV7-8 to TRBJ1-2, with D hard to call. Germline V CDR1 and CDR2: SGHVS, FQNEAQ. V lost 2 bases and J 4 bases, leaving 14 bases between the germline ends. There are 15 residues in the CDR3. Here the CDR3 reads CASSLKSRGSYGYTF. In DNA, the CDR3 is TGTGCCAGCAGCTTAAAAAGTCGAGGTAGCTATGGCTACACCTTC.

For the CDR3, the DNA is TGCGCCAGCAGCCCCGGATACGAGCAGTACTTC. Amino acid sequence: CASSPGYEQYF. The rearrangement joins TRBV5-1 to TRBJ2-7; D is uncertain. This CDR3 contains 11 residues. The V gene's germline CDR1 is SGHRS and CDR2 YFSETQ. The V end was cut by 4 bases, the J end by 4 bases, with 6 bases between.

The rearrangement joins TRBV5-1 to TRBJ2-2; 7 bases map to TRBD1. The J segment lost 1 base and the V segment lost 6 bases, leaving 12 bases of the junction unmatched. The CDR3 totals 17 residues. Per germline, CDR1 SGHRS and CDR2 YFSETQ. Here the CDR3 DNA reads TGCGCCAGCACCCCTCCGCATAGACAGGGGAACACCGGGGAGCTGTTTTTT. Protein: CASTPPHRQGNTGELFF.

The chain is built from TRBV19 and TRBJ1-2; tentative D call: TRBD1 (5 bases). This CDR3 has 15 residues. Germline V gene sequence: CDR1 LNHDA, CDR2 SQIVND (reference sequence). Trimming stripped 2 bases from V and 2 bases from J, with 12 bases between. CDR3 in DNA: TGTGCCAGTAGTATACTGGCAGGGTGGAACTATGGCTACACCTTC. Translating gives CASSILAGWNYGYTF.

V usage is TRBV7-9 and J usage is TRBJ1-6; a possible D gene is TRBD1 (6 bases). Germline lookup yields CDR1 SEHNR and CDR2 FQNEAQ (reference sequence). The CDR3 totals 13 residues. The V gene lost 8 bases and the J gene lost 8 bases, with 13 bases spanning the gap. The CDR3 sequence is CASRTVNDSPLHF. CDR3 DNA: TGTGCCAGCCGGACAGTGAATGATTCACCCCTCCACTTT.

This rearrangement joins TRBV7-3 to TRBJ2-2; 7 nucleotides match TRBD1. V shed 3 bases, J shed 4 bases, and the junction held 5 bases outside the gene matches. The CDR3 consists of 15 residues. Looked up from germline, CDR1 is SGHTA and CDR2 is FQGTGA. The CDR3 nucleotides are TGTGCCAGCAGCTTCACAGGGGTAGGCACCGGGGAGCTGTTTTTT. Translation gives CASSFTGVGTGELFF.

This chain uses TRBV9 with TRBJ2-7; 11 bases are a match to TRBD1. The CDR3 spans 15 residues. V gave up 0 bases and J gave up 2 bases; unmatched junction bases: 1. Germline V gene lookup returns CDR1 SGDLS and CDR2 YYNGEE. CDR3 amino acids: CASSVGTGGPYEQYF. The CDR3 coding sequence is TGTGCCAGCAGCGTAGGGACAGGGGGCCCCTACGAGCAGTACTTC. Full variable domain (outside the CDR3, taken from reference TRBV9 and TRBJ2-7): DSGVTQTPKHLITATGQRVTLRCSPRSGDLSVYWYQQSLDQGLQFLIQYYNGEERAKGNILERFSAQQFPDLHSELNLSSLELGDSALYFCASSVGTGGPYEQYFGPGTRLTVT.

The chain combines TRBV27 with TRBJ2-5; 10 bases map to TRBD1. The J call is in doubt because the DNA end fits TRBJ2-7 better. CDR1 is MNHEY and CDR2 is SMNVEV in the germline V gene (reference sequence). The CDR3 length is 15 residues. For the CDR3, the DNA is TGTGCCAGCAGTTCCCGACAGGGGGCAACCTACGAGCAGTACTTC. Protein product: CASSSRQGATYEQYF.

This chain links TRBV7-9 with TRBJ1-1; D is undetermined. This CDR3 region has 13 residues. Germline CDR1 SEHNR, CDR2 FQNEAQ (reference sequence). Between the trimmed V and J ends, which lost 2 bases and 4 bases, there was a span of 8 bases. For the CDR3, the DNA is TGTGCCAGCAGCTTATTAGGAGTCACTGAAGCTTTCTTT. Translating gives CASSLLGVTEAFF.

This clone is a singleton in its sample. This chain uses TRBV7-9 with TRBJ2-3; 8 nucleotides agree with TRBD1. The CDR3 has 16 amino acids. The V gene end was trimmed by 2 bases and the J gene end by 1 base; junction bases not matched to a gene: 5. Germline V gene lookup returns CDR1 SEHNR and CDR2 FQNEAQ (reference sequence). CDR3 DNA: TGTGCCAGCAGCTTATCCGGGGGACAGGGCACAGATACGCAGTATTTT. It encodes CASSLSGGQGTDTQYF.

The chain uses TRBV10-3 and TRBJ2-1; D call uncertain. The V gene lost 3 bases and the J gene lost 4 bases, with 10 bases spanning the gap. The CDR3 totals 14 residues. CDR1 and CDR2 (germline): ENHRY, SYGVKD. CDR3 in DNA: TGTGCCATCAGTGAAGTGGGTCCTTACAATGAGCAGTTCTTC. It specifies CAISEVGPYNEQFF.

The chain carries TRBV7-9 and TRBJ2-7, with TRBD1 matching over 7 bases. Germline V gene lookup returns CDR1 SEHNR and CDR2 FQNEAQ (reference sequence). This CDR3 contains 14 residues. With 4 bases clipped from V and 4 bases from J, the junction kept 7 bases outside the gene matches. The CDR3 is CASSSGGQIYEQYF. In DNA form, the CDR3 reads TGTGCCAGCAGCTCAGGGGGACAGATATACGAGCAGTACTTC.

V gene TRBV25-1 combines with J gene TRBJ2-1; 9 positions match TRBD1. CDR3 length equals 16 residues. J lost 7 bases, V lost 7 bases, and 14 bases had no gene match. Per germline, CDR1 MGHDK and CDR2 SYGVNS. The CDR3 protein is CASTSNRGRFGNEQFF. CDR3 DNA sequence: TGTGCCAGCACCTCTAACAGGGGGCGATTCGGGAATGAGCAGTTCTTC. Full variable domain (outside the CDR3, taken from reference TRBV25-1 and TRBJ2-1): EADIYQTPRYLVIGTGKKITLECSQTMGHDKMYWYQQDPGMELHLIHYSYGVNSTEKGDLSSESTVSRIRTEHFPLTLESARPSHTSQYLCASTSNRGRFGNEQFFGPGTRLTVL.

The V call is TRBV11-3, the J call TRBJ2-1, with 7 bases lining up with TRBD2. The CDR3 has 16 residues. The V segment lost 5 bases and the J segment 4 bases; nucleotides outside the gene matches: 11. In germline, CDR1 is SGHNT, CDR2 YENEEA. CDR3 nucleotide sequence: TGTGCCAGCAGCGCCCGAAGAGCGGGGATGTACAATGAGCAGTTCTTC. Its protein is CASSARRAGMYNEQFF.

The rearrangement uses TRBV6-5 and TRBJ2-1; TRBD2 matches at 7 bases. Germline values: CDR1 MNHEY, CDR2 SVGAGI. J was trimmed by 10 bases and V by 6 bases; bases with no gene match: 9. This CDR3 is 13 amino acids long. The CDR3 reads CASRPGLPREQFF. DNA for the CDR3: TGTGCCAGCAGACCGGGACTACCTAGAGAGCAGTTCTTC.